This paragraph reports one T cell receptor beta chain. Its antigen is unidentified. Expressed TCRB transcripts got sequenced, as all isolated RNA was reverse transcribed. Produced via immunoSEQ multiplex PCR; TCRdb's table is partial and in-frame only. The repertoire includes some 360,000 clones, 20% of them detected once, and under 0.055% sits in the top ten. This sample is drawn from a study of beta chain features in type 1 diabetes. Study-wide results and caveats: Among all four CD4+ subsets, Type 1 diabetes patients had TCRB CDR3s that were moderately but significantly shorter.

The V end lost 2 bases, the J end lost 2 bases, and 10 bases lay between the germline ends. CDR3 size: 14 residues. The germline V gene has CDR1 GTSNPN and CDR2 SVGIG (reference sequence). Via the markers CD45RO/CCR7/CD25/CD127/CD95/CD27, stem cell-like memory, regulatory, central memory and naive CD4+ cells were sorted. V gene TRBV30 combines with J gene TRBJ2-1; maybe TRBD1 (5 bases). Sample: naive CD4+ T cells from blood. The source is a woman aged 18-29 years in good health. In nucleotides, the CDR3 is TGTGCCTGGAGTAGGGGATTCCCCTACAATGAGCAGTTCTTC. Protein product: CAWSRGFPYNEQFF. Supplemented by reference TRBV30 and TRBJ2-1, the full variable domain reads SQTIHQWPATLVQPVGSPLSLECTVEGTSNPNLYWYRQAAGRGLQLLFYSVGIGQISSEVPQNLSASRPQDRQFILSSKKLLLSDSGFYLCAWSRGFPYNEQFFGPGTRLTVL.